This note documents a single TCR beta chain sequence. Germline V lookup: CDR1 SNHLY, CDR2 FYNNEI. This CDR3 contains 14 residues. V lost 3 bases and J lost 6; bases outside the gene matches: 3. This sample is part of a study of blood T cell repertoires in COVID-19. Whole-study context: From the United States, Italy and Spain came samples of acute and convalescent COVID-19. T cells, B-cell-depleted T cells, or PBMCs provided the cDNA or gDNA that served as material.

Original processing methods: Reference gene primer amplification gave estimated nucleated cell counts. TCRdb's copy holds only in-frame clones and misses some; the assay was immunoSEQ multiplex PCR. V and J calls and clone size are as listed in that table; D and trimming were resolved from the DNA. The sample contains roughly 130,000 clones, approximately 80% of which appear only once. Input material: peripheral blood. The J gene is TRBJ2-1, the V gene TRBV2; 9 nucleotides line up with TRBD1. The sequence came from a woman aged 60-75 years with acute or convalescent COVID-19. CDR3: CASSDGTGSNEQFF. CDR3 coding DNA: TGTGCCAGCAGTGACGGGACAGGGAGCAATGAGCAGTTCTTC.